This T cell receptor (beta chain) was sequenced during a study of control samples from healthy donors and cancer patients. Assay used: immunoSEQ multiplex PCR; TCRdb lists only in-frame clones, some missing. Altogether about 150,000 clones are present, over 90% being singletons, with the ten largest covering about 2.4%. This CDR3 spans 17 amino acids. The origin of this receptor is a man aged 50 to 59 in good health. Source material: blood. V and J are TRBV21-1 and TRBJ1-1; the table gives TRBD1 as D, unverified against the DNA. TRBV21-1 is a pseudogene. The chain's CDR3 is CASSPLLRGQGLVEAFF. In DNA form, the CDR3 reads TGTGCCAGCAGCCCCCTCCTCCGAGGACAGGGTTTGGTTGAAGCTTTCTTT.